The 30 T cell receptor beta chains below all came from one sample that was sequenced in a study of graft-versus-host responses after intestinal transplantation. These receptors' antigens are unknown. Measured with immunoSEQ multiplex PCR; TCRdb has only the in-frame clones, and not every one. The table records 55,000 to 65,000 clones, around 93% of them present only once. This sample comprised unstimulated CD4+ T cells sorted from spleen or lymph node cells, obtained before transplant. The origin of the receptors is a human donor who was the organ donor for an intestinal transplant.

J is TRBJ2-5 and V is TRBV5-1; D remains ambiguous. Trimming took 0 bases from V and 4 from J, leaving 13 bases between them. Germline V gives CDR1 SGHRS, CDR2 YFSETQ. This CDR3 is 15 amino acids long. CDR3 loop: CASSLGLGKAETQYF. The CDR3 coding sequence is TGCGCCAGCAGCTTGGGGCTGGGGAAGGCAGAGACCCAGTACTTC. Full variable domain (outside the CDR3, taken from reference TRBV5-1 and TRBJ2-5): KAGVTQTPRYLIKTRGQQVTLSCSPISGHRSVSWYQQTPGQGLQFLFEYFSETQRNKGNFPGRFSGRQFSNSRSEMNVSTLELGDSALYLCASSLGLGKAETQYFGPGTRLLVL.

V gene TRBV6-5 combines with J gene TRBJ1-6; 7 nucleotides match TRBD1. Germline V lookup: CDR1 MNHEY, CDR2 SVGAGI. This CDR3 has 15 residues. With V trimmed by 6 bases and J by 7 bases, 9 bases remained unmatched. CDR3 DNA: TGTGCCAGCAGACAGGACCAGGGGGAGAATTCACCCCTCCACTTT. Translated, it gives CASRQDQGENSPLHF.

As for this clone: The sample carries other DNA sequences with the same CDR3. This chain links TRBV9 with TRBJ1-2; D unclear. Trimming took off 0 bases at V and 2 bases at J, with 5 bases between the two ends. The CDR3 has 13 amino acids. The germline V gene has CDR1 SGDLS and CDR2 YYNGEE. This CDR3 reads CASSVGTNYGYTF. The CDR3 nucleotides read TGTGCCAGCAGCGTAGGAACCAACTATGGCTACACCTTC.

This clone was observed a single time. The chain recombines TRBV5-1 with TRBJ2-5; D perhaps matches TRBD1 (6 bases). Germline-derived CDR1 and CDR2 are SGHRS and YFSETQ. The CDR3 extends over 14 amino acids. V gave up 0 bases and J gave up 4 bases, with 10 bases separating them. CDR3 protein: CASSLVQGTETQYF. The CDR3 bases are TGCGCCAGCAGCTTGGTACAGGGCACAGAGACCCAGTACTTC.

This chain joins TRBV6-1 and TRBJ1-2; TRBD1 aligns across 7 bases. Germline assignment: CDR1 MNHNS and CDR2 SASEGT. Trimming took 4 bases from V and 5 from J; bases not matched to a gene: 7. The CDR3 extends over 14 amino acids. CDR3 in DNA: TGTGCCAGCAGTGTGCAGGGGGATTTATATGGCTACACCTTC. This gives the protein CASSVQGDLYGYTF.

The chain employs TRBV7-2 and TRBJ2-7; D is possibly TRBD1 (6 bases). The germline gives CDR1 SGHTA, CDR2 FQGNSA. The length of the CDR3 is 15 residues. The V end was cut by 1 base, the J end by 4 bases, with 14 bases between. The CDR3 sequence: CASSLEQGGGYEQYF. Written as DNA, the CDR3 is TGTGCCAGCAGCTTAGAACAGGGTGGAGGATACGAGCAGTACTTC. The variable domain in full, with the rest retrieved from reference TRBV7-2 and TRBJ2-7, is GAGVSQSPSNKVTEKGKDVELRCDPISGHTALYWYRQSLGQGLEFLIYFQGNSAPDKSGLPSDRFSAERTGGSVSTLTIQRTQQEDSAVYLCASSLEQGGGYEQYFGPGTRLTVT.

DNA of the CDR3: TGTGCCAGCAGCCCTCCTGGCAGGGGAACATTTGAAGAGACCCAGTACTTC. It is translated as CASSPPGRGTFEETQYF. The V and J genes are TRBV5-4 and TRBJ2-5; D might be TRBD1 (6 bases). The V gene's germline CDR1 is SGHNT and CDR2 YYREEE (reference sequence). This CDR3 is built from 17 residues. The germline V and J ends were trimmed by 4 bases and 3 bases, with 22 bases remaining between them.

V is TRBV19 and J is TRBJ2-7; TRBD1 agrees at 9 bases. V lost 9 bases, J lost 0 bases, and 6 bases stayed unmatched. Looked up from germline, CDR1 is LNHDA and CDR2 is SQIVND (reference sequence). The CDR3 runs 14 residues. CDR3 amino acids: CASSDRGFSYEQYF. The CDR3 DNA reads TGTGCCAGCTCGGACAGGGGTTTCTCCTACGAGCAGTACTTC.

V is TRBV7-8 and J is TRBJ2-1; 7 nucleotides agree with TRBD2. There are 15 residues in the CDR3. V shed 1 base, J shed 2 bases, and the junction held 2 bases outside the gene matches. Germline lookup yields CDR1 SGHVS and CDR2 FQNEAQ. CDR3 nucleotides: TGTGCCAGCAGCTTAGATCGGGGGGCCTACAATGAGCAGTTCTTC. Translating gives CASSLDRGAYNEQFF. The whole variable domain, remainder taken from reference TRBV7-8 and TRBJ2-1, is GAGVSQSPRYKVAKRGQDVALRCDPISGHVSLFWYQQALGQGPEFLTYFQNEAQLDKSGLPSDRFFAERPEGSVSTLKIQRTQQEDSAVYLCASSLDRGAYNEQFFGPGTRLTVL.

V is TRBV11-2 and J is TRBJ2-3; D may be TRBD1 (5 bases). V was cut by 1 base and J by 2 bases, with 13 bases left in between. Germline V gene lookup returns CDR1 SGHAT and CDR2 FQNNGV. The CDR3 runs to 16 residues. The CDR3 sequence is CASSLGTQRITDTQYF. For the CDR3, the DNA is TGTGCCAGCAGCTTAGGGACACAAAGGATCACAGATACGCAGTATTTT.

The rearrangement links TRBV4-3 to TRBJ2-2, with a tentative D call TRBD2 (5 bases). The germline V and J ends were trimmed by 3 bases and 1 base, with 12 bases remaining between them. Germline loops: CDR1 LGHNA, CDR2 YSLEER. The CDR3 totals 16 residues. CDR3 DNA: TGCGCCAGCAGCCAGAGACTAAATTGGAACACCGGGGAGCTGTTTTTT. Its protein is CASSQRLNWNTGELFF.

V gene TRBV6-4 combines with J gene TRBJ2-6; D is uncertain. The V and J ends lost 2 bases and 0 bases respectively, with 2 bases between them. The CDR3 extends over 14 amino acids. CDR1 is MRHNA, CDR2 SNTAGT, per germline. The DNA of the CDR3 is TGTGCCAGCAGTGACAACTCTGGGGCCAACGTCCTGACTTTC. It encodes CASSDNSGANVLTF.

This chain connects TRBV2 to TRBJ2-5; maybe TRBD2 (7 bases). The CDR3 sequence is 14 residues long. From germline, CDR1 is SNHLY and CDR2 FYNNEI. V was pared by 5 bases and J by 4 bases, with 14 bases between. DNA of the CDR3: TGTGCCAGCAGTCGAGGCGGGGGCGCAGAGACCCAGTACTTC. This gives the protein CASSRGGGAETQYF. Filled out from reference TRBV2 and TRBJ2-5, the complete variable domain reads EPEVTQTPSHQVTQMGQEVILRCVPISNHLYFYWYRQILGQKVEFLVSFYNNEISEKSEIFDDQFSVERPDGSNFTLKIRSTKLEDSAMYFCASSRGGGAETQYFGPGTRLLVL.

This clone was observed once. The V gene is TRBV15, the J gene TRBJ2-3, with D maybe TRBD1 (6 bases). Germline values: CDR1 LNHNV, CDR2 YYDKDF (reference sequence). Trimming removed 8 bases at V and 4 bases at J, with 16 bases between. The CDR3 covers 14 residues. CDR3 region: CATPRAGDPDTQYF. CDR3 nucleotide sequence: TGTGCCACCCCCCGGGCAGGGGACCCAGATACGCAGTATTTT.

This chain links TRBV7-9 with TRBJ2-5; 7 bases match TRBD1. Germline V gives CDR1 SEHNR, CDR2 FQNEAQ (reference sequence). With V trimmed by 5 bases and J by 4 bases, 13 bases remained unmatched. CDR3 size: 16 residues. The CDR3 DNA reads as TGTGCCAGCAGCCCGACAGGGAAGGGGCTGGTAGAGACCCAGTACTTC. Translation: CASSPTGKGLVETQYF.

V and J are TRBV5-1 and TRBJ2-7; tentative D call: TRBD1 (6 bases). The germline CDR1 and CDR2 sequences are SGHRS and YFSETQ. The CDR3 runs to 15 residues. V lost 2 bases, J lost 2 bases, and 14 bases lay in between. The CDR3 reads CASSLGGPGTYEQYF. CDR3 nucleotides: TGCGCCAGCAGCTTAGGGGGTCCCGGGACCTACGAGCAGTACTTC.

Only one count was recorded for this clone. The chain joins TRBV7-6 to TRBJ2-5, with 7 positions matching TRBD2. The end of the DNA aligns better with TRBJ2-7, so the J call may be wrong. CDR1 is SGHVS and CDR2 is FNYEAQ in the germline V gene. The length of the CDR3 is 16 residues. The CDR3 is CASSPAGKRGSDEQYF. Written as DNA, the CDR3 is TGTGCCAGCAGCCCCGCGGGGAAGCGGGGTTCAGACGAGCAGTACTTC.

V gene TRBV6-8 combines with J gene TRBJ2-7; no firm D call. Germline lookup yields CDR1 MNHGY and CDR2 SAAAGT. V lost 4 bases to trimming and J lost 4 bases, with 11 bases between them. This CDR3 has 13 amino acids. The CDR3 bases are TGTGCCAGCAGTTCTCCAGGTAATTACGAGCAGTACTTC. This translates into CASSSPGNYEQYF.

The gene calls are TRBV18 and TRBJ2-3, with 9 nucleotides matching TRBD2. The CDR3 length is 16 residues. Germline CDR1 reads KGHSH; CDR2 reads LQKENI. The J segment lost 0 bases and the V segment lost 5 bases, leaving 6 bases of the junction unmatched. The CDR3 sequence: CASSVGLAYSTDTQYF. In DNA form, the CDR3 reads TGTGCCAGCTCAGTCGGACTAGCGTATAGCACAGATACGCAGTATTTT.

V is TRBV6-1 and J is TRBJ2-3; the D gene is possibly TRBD1 (6 bases). Trimming cost V 6 bases and J 4 bases, with 14 bases left between them. The CDR3 runs 14 residues. Germline V gene lookup returns CDR1 MNHNS and CDR2 SASEGT. CDR3: CASSHRVVADTQYF. The DNA of the CDR3 is TGTGCCAGCAGCCACAGGGTTGTGGCAGATACGCAGTATTTT.

The chain joins TRBV2 to TRBJ2-5; D is perhaps TRBD2 (5 bases). This CDR3 region has 12 residues. Deletions cut 0 bases from V and 7 bases from J, with 6 bases between. The germline V gene has CDR1 SNHLY and CDR2 FYNNEI. The CDR3 loop reads CASSEAGVTQYF. The CDR3 DNA is TGTGCCAGCAGTGAAGCGGGAGTGACCCAGTACTTC.

The V call is TRBV11-1, the J call TRBJ2-5; 8 positions match TRBD1. This CDR3 comprises 14 residues. With 4 bases clipped from V and 5 bases from J, the junction kept 6 bases outside the gene matches. Germline lookup yields CDR1 SGHAT and CDR2 FQDESV (reference sequence). The CDR3 bases are TGTGCCAGCAGCTCAACGACAGGGGTGGAGACCCAGTACTTC. It codes for CASSSTTGVETQYF.

V usage is TRBV9 and J usage is TRBJ1-1, with TRBD1 as a possible D gene (6 bases). Trimming stripped 4 bases from V and 4 bases from J, with 17 bases between. Per germline, CDR1 SGDLS and CDR2 YYNGEE. The CDR3 is made up of 15 amino acids. The CDR3 region is CASSPLGGARTEAFF. CDR3 DNA: TGTGCCAGCAGCCCCCTCGGGGGGGCGCGCACTGAAGCTTTCTTT.

The rearrangement links TRBV27 to TRBJ1-4; TRBD1 matches 12 bases. CDR1 MNHEY and CDR2 SMNVEV come from the germline V gene (reference sequence). This CDR3 comprises 15 residues. The junction had 5 bases not matched to a gene; V was cut back by 1 base and J by 11 bases. CDR3 sequence reads: CASSLWGQGARKLFF. DNA of the CDR3: TGTGCCAGCAGTTTATGGGGACAGGGGGCGAGGAAACTGTTTTTT.

The chain links TRBV4-1 to TRBJ2-5; TRBD1 agrees at 8 bases. The germline V gene has CDR1 MGHRA and CDR2 YSYEKL. V was pared by 3 bases and J by 3 bases, with 24 bases of the junction left unmatched. There are 21 residues in the CDR3. CDR3: CASSHPIPKTGQGDSEETQYF. The CDR3 DNA sequence: TGCGCCAGCAGCCATCCAATCCCTAAAACCGGACAGGGAGATTCGGAAGAGACCCAGTACTTC.

The J gene is TRBJ2-3, the V gene TRBV28, with unresolved D. V lost 7 bases and J 4 bases, leaving 9 bases between the germline ends. CDR3 length: 12 amino acids. Looked up from germline, CDR1 is MDHEN and CDR2 is SYDVKM. CDR3 in DNA: TGTGCCAGCACCCCGGGTGCAGATACGCAGTATTTT. This translates into CASTPGADTQYF.

In nucleotides, the CDR3 is TGTGCCAGCAGCTCAACAGGGAGGACGCAGTATTTT. This gives the protein CASSSTGRTQYF. The J gene is TRBJ2-3, the V gene TRBV7-2, with D possibly called TRBD1 or TRBD2 (6 bases each). This CDR3 comprises 12 residues. V lost 4 bases, J lost 9 bases, and 11 bases lay in between. Germline assignment: CDR1 SGHTA and CDR2 FQGNSA.

J is TRBJ1-2 and V is TRBV30; D possibly corresponds to TRBD1 (6 bases). The CDR3 spans 12 residues. Looked up from germline, CDR1 is GTSNPN and CDR2 is SVGIG (reference sequence). Trimming cost V 8 bases and J 4 bases, with 14 bases left between them. The CDR3 here is CAGITGSYGYTF. The CDR3 DNA reads TGTGCCGGTATAACAGGGAGCTATGGCTACACCTTC. The full variable domain, rest sourced from reference TRBV30 and TRBJ1-2, is SQTIHQWPATLVQPVGSPLSLECTVEGTSNPNLYWYRQAAGRGLQLLFYSVGIGQISSEVPQNLSASRPQDRQFILSSKKLLLSDSGFYLCAGITGSYGYTFGSGTRLTVV.

The chain carries TRBV23-1 and TRBJ2-1; 9 positions match TRBD2. TRBV23-1 is flagged as an ORF with uncertain function. Trimming removed 10 bases from V and 7 bases from J; junction bases left unmatched: 17. CDR3 size: 16 residues. In DNA, the CDR3 is TGCGCCACCGAAAGGAGGGCGGGGGGGTTTAGGAATGAGCAGTTCTTC. Residues: CATERRAGGFRNEQFF.

The rearrangement joins TRBV19 to TRBJ2-3; 9 nucleotides line up with TRBD2. J gave up 5 bases and V 6 bases, and 18 bases lay outside the gene matches. CDR3 length: 18 amino acids. Germline V lookup: CDR1 LNHDA, CDR2 SQIVND (reference sequence). This chain's CDR3 is CASSPNRVAGGFGDTQYF. CDR3 bases: TGTGCCAGTAGCCCGAACAGGGTGGCGGGGGGGTTTGGAGATACGCAGTATTTT.